This T cell receptor beta chain was retrieved from a study of T-cell reconstitution after alpha-beta-depleted transplantation in children. This clonotype has ten or more counts. As it was prepared, the TCRbeta library received unique molecular identifiers. A single record per CDR3 protein comes from TCRdb applying MiXCR to the PCR reads. The sample records hundreds of thousands of distinct CDR3 sequences, approximately 10% being singletons. The V segment lost 1 base and the J segment 5 bases; nucleotides outside the gene matches: 0. This CDR3 is built from 13 residues. The chain couples TRBV12-3 or TRBV12-4 to TRBJ2-7; TRBD1 matches 9 bases. The clonotype originates from a male patient between 2 and 9 years old who had a stem cell transplant for chronic granulomatous disease, so the T cells may come from the graft donor. Sequencing used peripheral blood, obtained 180 days after TCRalphabeta/CD19-depleted stem cell transplant. The DNA for the CDR3 is TGTGCCAGCAGTTTAGGACAGGGGGACGAGCAGTACTTC. It translates to CASSLGQGDEQYF.